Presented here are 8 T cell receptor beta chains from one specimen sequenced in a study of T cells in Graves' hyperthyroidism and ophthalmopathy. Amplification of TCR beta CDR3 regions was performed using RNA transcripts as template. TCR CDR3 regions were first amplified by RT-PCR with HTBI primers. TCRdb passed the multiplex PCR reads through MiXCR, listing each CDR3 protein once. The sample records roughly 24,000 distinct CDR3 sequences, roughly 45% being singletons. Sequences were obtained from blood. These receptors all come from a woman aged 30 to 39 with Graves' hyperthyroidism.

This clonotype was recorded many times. The CDR3 loop reads CASSTLWDRPYF. In DNA, the CDR3 is TGTGCCAGCAGTACCCTTTGGGACAGGCCCTACTTC. The rearrangement uses TRBV28 and TRBJ2-7; 8 bases are a match to TRBD1. The length of the CDR3 is 12 residues. Germline V gene sequence: CDR1 MDHEN, CDR2 SYDVKM. V trimming: 5 bases; J trimming: 13 bases; junction bases outside the gene matches: 10.

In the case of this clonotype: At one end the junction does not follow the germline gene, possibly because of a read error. CDR3 region: CASKVAVASCEQYF. In DNA form, the CDR3 reads TGTGCCAGTAAGGTGGCAGTCGCCTCCTGCGAGCAGTACTTC. V usage is TRBV19 and J usage is TRBJ2-7; no clear D gene. The CDR3 runs 14 residues. Germline V gene lookup returns CDR1 LNHDA and CDR2 SQIVND (reference sequence).

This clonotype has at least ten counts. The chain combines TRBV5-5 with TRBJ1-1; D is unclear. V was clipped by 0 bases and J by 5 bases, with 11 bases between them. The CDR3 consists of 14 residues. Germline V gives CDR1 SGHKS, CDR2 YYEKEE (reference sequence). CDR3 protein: CASSLEEGTTEAFF. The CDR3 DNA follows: TGTGCCAGCAGCTTGGAGGAGGGAACGACTGAAGCTTTCTTT.

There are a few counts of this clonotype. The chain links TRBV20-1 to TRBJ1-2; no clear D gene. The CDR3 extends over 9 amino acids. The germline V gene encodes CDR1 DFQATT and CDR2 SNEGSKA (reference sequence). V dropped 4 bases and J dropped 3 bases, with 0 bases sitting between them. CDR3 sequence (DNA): TGCAGTGCTAACTATGGCTACACCTTC. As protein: CSANYGYTF.

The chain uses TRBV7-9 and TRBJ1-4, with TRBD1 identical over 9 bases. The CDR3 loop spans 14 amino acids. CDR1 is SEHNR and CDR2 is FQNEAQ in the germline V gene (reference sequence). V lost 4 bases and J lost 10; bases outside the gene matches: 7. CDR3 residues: CASSSGTGTGKLFF. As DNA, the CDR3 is TGTGCCAGCAGCTCCGGGACAGGGACCGGAAAACTGTTTTTT. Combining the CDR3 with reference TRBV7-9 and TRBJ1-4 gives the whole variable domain DTGVSQNPRHKITKRGQNVTFRCDPISEHNRLYWYRQTLGQGPEFLTYFQNEAQLEKSRLLSDRFSAERPKGSFSTLEIQRTEQGDSAMYLCASSSGTGTGKLFFGSGTQLSVL.

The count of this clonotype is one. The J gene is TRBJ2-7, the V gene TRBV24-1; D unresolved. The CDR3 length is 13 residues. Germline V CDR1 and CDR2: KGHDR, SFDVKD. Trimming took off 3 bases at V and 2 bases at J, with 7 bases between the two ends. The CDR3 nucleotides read TGTGCCACCAGTGATCCCGATGCCTACGAGCAGTACTTC. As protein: CATSDPDAYEQYF.

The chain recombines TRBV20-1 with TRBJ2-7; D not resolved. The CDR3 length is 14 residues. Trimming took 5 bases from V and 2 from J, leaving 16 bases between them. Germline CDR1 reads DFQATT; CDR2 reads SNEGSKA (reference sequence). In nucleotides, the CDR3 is TGCAGTGCTGGAACCACTCCCCAGCCCTACGAGCAGTACTTC. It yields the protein CSAGTTPQPYEQYF.

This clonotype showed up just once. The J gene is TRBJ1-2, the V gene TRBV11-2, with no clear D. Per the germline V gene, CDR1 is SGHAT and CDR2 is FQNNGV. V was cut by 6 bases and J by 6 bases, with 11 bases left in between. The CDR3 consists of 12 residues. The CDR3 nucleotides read TGTGCCAGCAGAGCGGGGTGGGATGGCTACACCTTC. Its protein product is CASRAGWDGYTF. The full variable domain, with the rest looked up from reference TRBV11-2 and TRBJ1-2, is EAGVAQSPRYKIIEKRQSVAFWCNPISGHATLYWYQQILGQGPKLLIQFQNNGVVDDSQLPKDRFSAERLKGVDSTLKIQPAKLEDSAVYLCASRAGWDGYTFGSGTRLTVV.